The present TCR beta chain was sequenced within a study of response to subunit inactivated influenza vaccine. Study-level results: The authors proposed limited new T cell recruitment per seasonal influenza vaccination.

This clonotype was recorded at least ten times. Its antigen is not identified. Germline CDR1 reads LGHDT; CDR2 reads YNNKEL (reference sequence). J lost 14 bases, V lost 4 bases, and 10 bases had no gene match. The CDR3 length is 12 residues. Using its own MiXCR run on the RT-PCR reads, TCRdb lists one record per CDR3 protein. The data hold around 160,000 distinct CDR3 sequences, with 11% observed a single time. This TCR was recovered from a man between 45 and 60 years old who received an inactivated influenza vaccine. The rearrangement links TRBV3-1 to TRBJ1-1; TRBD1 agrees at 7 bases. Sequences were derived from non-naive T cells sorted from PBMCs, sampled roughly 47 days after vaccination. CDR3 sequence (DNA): TGTGCCAGCAGCCTTACCGAGAAGGACAGGTTCTTT. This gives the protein CASSLTEKDRFF.